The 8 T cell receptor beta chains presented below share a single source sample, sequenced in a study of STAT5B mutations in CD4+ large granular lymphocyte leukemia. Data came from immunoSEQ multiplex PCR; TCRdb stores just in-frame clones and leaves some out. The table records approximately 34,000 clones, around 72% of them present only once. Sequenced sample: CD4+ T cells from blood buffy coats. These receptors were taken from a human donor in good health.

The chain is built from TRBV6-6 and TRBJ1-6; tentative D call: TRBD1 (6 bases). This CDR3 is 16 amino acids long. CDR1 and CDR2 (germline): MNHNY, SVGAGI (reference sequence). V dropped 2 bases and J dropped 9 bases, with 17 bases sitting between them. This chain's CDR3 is CASSYGGPGFGSPLHF. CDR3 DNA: TGTGCCAGCAGTTACGGGGGCCCAGGGTTTGGTTCACCCCTCCACTTT.

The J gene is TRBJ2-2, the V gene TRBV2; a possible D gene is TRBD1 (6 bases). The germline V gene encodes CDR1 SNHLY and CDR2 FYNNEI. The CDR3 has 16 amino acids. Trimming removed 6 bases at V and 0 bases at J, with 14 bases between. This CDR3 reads CASSLTGKSNTGELFF. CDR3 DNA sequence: TGTGCCAGCAGCCTAACAGGGAAGTCGAACACCGGGGAGCTGTTTTTT. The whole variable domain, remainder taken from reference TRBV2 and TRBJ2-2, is EPEVTQTPSHQVTQMGQEVILRCVPISNHLYFYWYRQILGQKVEFLVSFYNNEISEKSEIFDDQFSVERPDGSNFTLKIRSTKLEDSAMYFCASSLTGKSNTGELFFGEGSRLTVL.

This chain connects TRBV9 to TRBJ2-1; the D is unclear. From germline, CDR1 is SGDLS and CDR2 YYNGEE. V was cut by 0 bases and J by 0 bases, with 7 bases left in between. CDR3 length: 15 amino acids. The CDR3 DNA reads TGTGCCAGCAGCGTAGACTTCCGCTCCTACAATGAGCAGTTCTTC. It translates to CASSVDFRSYNEQFF.

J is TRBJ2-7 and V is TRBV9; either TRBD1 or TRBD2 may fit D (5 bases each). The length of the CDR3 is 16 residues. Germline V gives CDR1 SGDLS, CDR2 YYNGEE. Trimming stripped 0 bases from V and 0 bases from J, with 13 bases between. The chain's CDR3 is CASSVGVGASSYEQYF. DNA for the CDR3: TGTGCCAGCAGCGTAGGGGTCGGGGCTAGCTCCTACGAGCAGTACTTC. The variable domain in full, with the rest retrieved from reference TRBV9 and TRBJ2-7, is DSGVTQTPKHLITATGQRVTLRCSPRSGDLSVYWYQQSLDQGLQFLIQYYNGEERAKGNILERFSAQQFPDLHSELNLSSLELGDSALYFCASSVGVGASSYEQYFGPGTRLTVT.

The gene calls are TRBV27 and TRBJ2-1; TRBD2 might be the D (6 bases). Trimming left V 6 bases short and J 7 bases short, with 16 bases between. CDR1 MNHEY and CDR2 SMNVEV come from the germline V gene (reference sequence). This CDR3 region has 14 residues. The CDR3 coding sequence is TGTGCCAGCAGCCGCCCGGAGGGAACGAATGAGCAGTTCTTC. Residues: CASSRPEGTNEQFF.

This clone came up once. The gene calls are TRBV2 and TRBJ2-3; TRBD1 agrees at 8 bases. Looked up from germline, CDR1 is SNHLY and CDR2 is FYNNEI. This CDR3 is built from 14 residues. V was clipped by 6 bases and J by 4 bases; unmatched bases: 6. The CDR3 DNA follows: TGTGCCAGCAGCCGCATCAGGGGGCCAGATACGCAGTATTTT. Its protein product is CASSRIRGPDTQYF.

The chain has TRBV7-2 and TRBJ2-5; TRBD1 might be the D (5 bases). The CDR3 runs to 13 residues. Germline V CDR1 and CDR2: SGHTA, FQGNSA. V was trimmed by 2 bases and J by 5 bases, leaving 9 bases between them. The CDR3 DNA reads TGTGCCAGCAGCTTATATCCAGGGGAGACCCAGTACTTC. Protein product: CASSLYPGETQYF.

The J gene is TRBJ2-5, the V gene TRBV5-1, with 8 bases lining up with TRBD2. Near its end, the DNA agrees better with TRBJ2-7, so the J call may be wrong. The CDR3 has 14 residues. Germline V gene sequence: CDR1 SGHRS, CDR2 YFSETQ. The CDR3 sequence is CASSLSGGQDEQYF. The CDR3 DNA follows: TGCGCCAGCAGCTTGAGCGGGGGTCAAGACGAGCAGTACTTC.